The 17 T cell receptor beta chains reported below all come from one sample, sequenced in a study of T cells in Graves' hyperthyroidism and ophthalmopathy. Researchers amplified the TCR beta CDR3 regions from RNA transcripts. Primed by the HTBI set, a first-round RT-PCR was run on the TCR CDR3. From the multiplex PCR reads, TCRdb called clonotypes with MiXCR, one entry per CDR3 protein. The data contain a few hundred thousand distinct CDR3 sequences, 15% to 20% of them seen just once; the ten biggest clones take up about half. The sample comprised blood. All receptors derive from a woman aged 45 to 65 with Graves' hyperthyroidism.

This clonotype appeared a single time. The chain uses TRBV18 and TRBJ2-3; 8 nucleotides line up with TRBD2. The CDR3 extends over 16 amino acids. Germline loops: CDR1 KGHSH, CDR2 LQKENI. Germline trimming cut 6 bases from V and 2 bases from J; bases unmatched to any gene: 10. In DNA form, the CDR3 reads TGTGCCAGCTCTCTCTATAGCGGGGCGAACACAGATACGCAGTATTTT. This translates into CASSLYSGANTDTQYF.

This clonotype has a handful of counts. The chain's CDR3 is CASRGGVGNIQYF. The DNA for the CDR3 is TGTGCCAGCAGAGGGGGCGTGGGAAACATTCAGTACTTC. The chain is built from TRBV2 and TRBJ2-4, with 7 bases matching TRBD1. Germline CDR1 SNHLY, CDR2 FYNNEI. V shed 6 bases, J shed 6 bases, and the junction held 5 bases outside the gene matches. The CDR3 contains 13 residues.

This clonotype was found many times. The J gene is TRBJ1-5, the V gene TRBV3-1; D is possibly TRBD1 (6 bases). The V gene's germline CDR1 is LGHDT and CDR2 YNNKEL (reference sequence). The CDR3 runs 15 residues. Trimming removed 1 base from V and 5 bases from J, with 12 bases in between. The chain's CDR3 is CASSQASQGYQPQHF. CDR3 in DNA: TGTGCCAGCAGCCAAGCCTCGCAGGGGTATCAGCCCCAGCATTTT.

The V call is TRBV7-9, the J call TRBJ1-5; the D gene is possibly TRBD1 (5 bases). The CDR3 length is 17 residues. V was pared by 1 base and J by 6 bases, with 19 bases between. CDR1 is SEHNR, CDR2 FQNEAQ, per germline (reference sequence). The CDR3 DNA is TGTGCCAGCAGCTTAGAGCGAGCAGGGAGACGTAGTCAGCCCCAGCATTTT. As protein: CASSLERAGRRSQPQHF.

This clonotype has a handful of counts. V gene TRBV7-9 combines with J gene TRBJ1-1, with 8 bases that match TRBD1. The ends lost 2 bases at V and 0 bases at J; junction bases unmatched: 11. Per the germline V gene, CDR1 is SEHNR and CDR2 is FQNEAQ (reference sequence). The CDR3 totals 18 residues. CDR3 amino acids: CASSLSDRGVRMNTEAFF. CDR3 nucleotide sequence: TGTGCCAGCAGCTTATCAGACAGGGGCGTAAGGATGAACACTGAAGCTTTCTTT.

There are many counts of this clonotype. The V and J genes are TRBV5-1 and TRBJ1-2; weak D call: TRBD1 (6 bases). The germline CDR1 and CDR2 sequences are SGHRS and YFSETQ. V lost 2 bases and J lost 6, with 20 bases in between. The CDR3 runs to 16 residues. In nucleotides, the CDR3 is TGCGCCAGCAGCTTCTATCTCCGGGACACCCAGGATGGCTACACCTTC. Translating it yields CASSFYLRDTQDGYTF.

This clonotype was seen a few times. J is TRBJ2-3 and V is TRBV2; D gene ambiguous. V shed 6 bases and J shed 9 bases, with 19 bases lying between them. Germline V gene sequence: CDR1 SNHLY, CDR2 FYNNEI. This CDR3 has 14 amino acids. The DNA of the CDR3 is TGTGCCAGCAGCCTCCCGCTAACAGAGCAAACGCAGTATTTT. This encodes CASSLPLTEQTQYF. The whole variable domain, filled in from reference TRBV2 and TRBJ2-3, reads EPEVTQTPSHQVTQMGQEVILRCVPISNHLYFYWYRQILGQKVEFLVSFYNNEISEKSEIFDDQFSVERPDGSNFTLKIRSTKLEDSAMYFCASSLPLTEQTQYFGPGTRLTVL.

In its sample, this clonotype was seen a few times. The rearrangement joins TRBV10-1 to TRBJ1-5; 7 nucleotides line up with TRBD1. The junction had 9 bases not matched to a gene; V was cut back by 8 bases and J by 5 bases. This CDR3 spans 14 amino acids. Germline V gene sequence: CDR1 WNHNN, CDR2 SYGVQD (reference sequence). CDR3 sequence reads: CASFLRQGHQPQHF. For the CDR3, the DNA is TGCGCCAGCTTTTTGCGACAGGGACATCAGCCCCAGCATTTT.

The chain employs TRBV2 and TRBJ1-4; 10 positions agree with TRBD1. The CDR3 extends over 14 amino acids. V lost 6 bases, J lost 7 bases, and 5 bases stayed unmatched. In germline, CDR1 is SNHLY, CDR2 FYNNEI. The DNA for the CDR3 is TGTGCCAGCAGACCGGGACAGGGGTTTGAAAAACTGTTTTTT. It codes for CASRPGQGFEKLFF.

The V and J genes are TRBV19 and TRBJ2-1, with TRBD2 matching over 7 bases. V shed 7 bases, J shed 3 bases, and the junction held 6 bases outside the gene matches. This CDR3 is built from 14 residues. Per germline, CDR1 LNHDA and CDR2 SQIVND (reference sequence). The DNA of the CDR3 is TGTGCCAGTAATGGCGGGGGATTCTACAATGAGCAGTTCTTC. Translated, it gives CASNGGGFYNEQFF.

This clonotype was detected a few times. CDR3 in amino acids: CASSLGDRGPDEQYF. CDR3 nucleotide sequence: TGCGCCAGCTCCCTCGGGGACAGGGGGCCGGACGAGCAGTACTTC. This chain connects TRBV5-1 to TRBJ2-7, with 12 bases fitting TRBD1. The V and J ends lost 7 bases and 5 bases, in that order; junction bases with no gene match: 10. CDR3 length equals 15 residues. CDR1 SGHRS and CDR2 YFSETQ come from the germline V gene.

This clonotype was observed many times. The V gene is TRBV27, the J gene TRBJ2-3; TRBD2 aligns across 9 bases. The CDR3 is 15 amino acids. CDR1 and CDR2 from the germline V gene are MNHEY and SMNVEV (reference sequence). The V and J ends lost 5 bases and 1 base, in that order; junction bases with no gene match: 4. This CDR3 reads CASSPWTSGTDTQYF. CDR3 sequence (DNA): TGTGCCAGCAGTCCCTGGACTAGCGGCACAGATACGCAGTATTTT.

This clonotype was observed many times. V gene TRBV28 combines with J gene TRBJ2-2; D not certain. The germline CDR1 and CDR2 sequences are MDHEN and SYDVKM. V lost 2 bases, J lost 6 bases, and 7 bases lay in between. The CDR3 consists of 13 residues. CDR3 residues: CASSLEGSGELFF. The DNA for the CDR3 is TGTGCCAGCAGTTTAGAAGGATCCGGGGAGCTGTTTTTT.

This clonotype was counted many times. This chain joins TRBV24-1 and TRBJ1-5; D gene uncertain. The CDR3 sequence is 16 residues long. The V and J ends lost 3 bases and 2 bases respectively, with 13 bases between them. Germline CDR1 reads KGHDR; CDR2 reads SFDVKD. CDR3 sequence reads: CATSDPASGGNQPQHF. Written as DNA, the CDR3 is TGTGCCACCAGTGATCCTGCATCAGGAGGCAATCAGCCCCAGCATTTT.

With respect to this clonotype: A junction end diverges from the germline sequence, so it may reflect a read error. The V call is TRBV5-1, the J call TRBJ2-1, with TRBD2 matching 8 bases. CDR1 is SGHRS, CDR2 YFSETQ, per germline. This CDR3 contains 17 residues. CDR3 residues: CASSAAPGTRYSNEQFF. The CDR3 DNA reads TGTGCCAGCAGCGCAGCACCCGGGACTAGATACTCCAATGAGCAGTTCTTC.

Ten or more counts support this clonotype. The genes are TRBV11-2 and TRBJ1-6; D may be TRBD1 (6 bases). This CDR3 contains 12 residues. Germline V gives CDR1 SGHAT, CDR2 FQNNGV. Trimming left V 5 bases short and J 10 bases short, with 9 bases between. The DNA of the CDR3 is TGTGCCAGCAGCATAGGGGGGTCACCCCTCCACTTT. The encoded protein is CASSIGGSPLHF.

In this sample, this clonotype turned up many times. At one end, the junction sequence differs from germline, possibly due to a read error. The rearrangement links TRBV5-1 to TRBJ2-5; D remains unclear. There are 11 residues in the CDR3. Germline lookup yields CDR1 SGHRS and CDR2 YFSETQ. In nucleotides, the CDR3 is TGTGCCAGCAGCAACCAAGAGACCCAGTACTTC. This encodes CASSNQETQYF.